This TCR beta chain was obtained from a study of regulatory T cells in long-lasting Graves disease. This clonotype was counted ten times or more. Time point indicated: newly diagnosed GD, antithyroid drugs for less than 3 months. RNA extracted from PBMCs served as the sequencing template. Library construction for TCR beta used iRepertoire HTBI primers and Arm-PCR of CDR3 regions. In the original workflow: Gene usage covered approximately 60 TRBV and about 15 TRBJ segments. TCRdb itself ran the multiplex PCR reads through MiXCR, one entry per CDR3 protein. TCRdb's processing, not the study's, gives the V and J calls here. This sample carries about 530,000 distinct CDR3 sequences, about 16% of them seen once, and the ten largest clones take 25%. These same records also appear under a second study, on T cells in Graves' hyperthyroidism and ophthalmopathy. That study adds: Researchers found most expanded thyroid clonotypes above 0.001 in blood as well.

The sequence derives from a woman aged 40 to 65 with Graves disease. The sample in question was peripheral blood mononuclear cells (PBMCs), obtained at new diagnosis, from a patient treated with antithyroid drugs.

The CDR3 nucleotides read TGTGCCAGCAGCTGGACAGGGGGCGGAGAGACCCAGTACTTC. Its translation is CASSWTGGGETQYF. This chain uses TRBV5-8 with TRBJ2-5; 11 nucleotides agree with TRBD1. With V trimmed by 3 bases and J by 4 bases, 2 bases remained unmatched. CDR1 SGHTS and CDR2 YDEGEE come from the germline V gene. This CDR3 has 14 residues.